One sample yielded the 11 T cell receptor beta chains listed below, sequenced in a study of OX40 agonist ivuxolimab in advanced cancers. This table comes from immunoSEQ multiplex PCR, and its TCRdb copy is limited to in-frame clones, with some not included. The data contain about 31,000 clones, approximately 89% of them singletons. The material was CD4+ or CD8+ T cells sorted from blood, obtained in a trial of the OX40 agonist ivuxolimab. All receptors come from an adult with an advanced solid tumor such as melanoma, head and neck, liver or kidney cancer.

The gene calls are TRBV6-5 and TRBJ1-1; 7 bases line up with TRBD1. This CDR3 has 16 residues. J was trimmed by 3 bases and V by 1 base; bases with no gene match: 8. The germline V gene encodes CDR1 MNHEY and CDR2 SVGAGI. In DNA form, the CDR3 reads TGTGCCAGCAGTTACTATTCCAGGGGGTCAGACACTGAAGCTTTCTTT. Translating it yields CASSYYSRGSDTEAFF.

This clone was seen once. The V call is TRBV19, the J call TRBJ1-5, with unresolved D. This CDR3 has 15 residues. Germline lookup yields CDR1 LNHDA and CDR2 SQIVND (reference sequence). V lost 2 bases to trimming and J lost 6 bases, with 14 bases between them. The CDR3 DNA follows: TGTGCCAGTAGTATAATTGGGCAATTGATTCAGCCCCAGCATTTT. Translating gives CASSIIGQLIQPQHF.

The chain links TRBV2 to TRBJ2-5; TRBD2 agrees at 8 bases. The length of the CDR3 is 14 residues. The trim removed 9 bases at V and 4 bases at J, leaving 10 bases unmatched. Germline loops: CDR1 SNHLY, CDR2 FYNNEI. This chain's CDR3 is CARMVGRAGETQYF. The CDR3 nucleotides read TGTGCCAGGATGGTCGGGAGGGCCGGAGAGACCCAGTACTTC.

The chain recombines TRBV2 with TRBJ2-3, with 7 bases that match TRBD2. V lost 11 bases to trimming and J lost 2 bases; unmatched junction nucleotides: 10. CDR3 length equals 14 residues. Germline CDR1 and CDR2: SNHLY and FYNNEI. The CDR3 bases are TGTGCCCAGCGGGGTAGGGTTTACACAGATACGCAGTATTTT. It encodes CAQRGRVYTDTQYF.

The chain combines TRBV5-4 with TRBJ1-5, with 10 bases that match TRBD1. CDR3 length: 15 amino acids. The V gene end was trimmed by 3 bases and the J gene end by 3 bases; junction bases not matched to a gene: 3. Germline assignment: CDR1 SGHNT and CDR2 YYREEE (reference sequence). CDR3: CASSSGQGFNQPQHF. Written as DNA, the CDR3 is TGTGCCAGCAGCTCGGGACAGGGGTTCAATCAGCCCCAGCATTTT.

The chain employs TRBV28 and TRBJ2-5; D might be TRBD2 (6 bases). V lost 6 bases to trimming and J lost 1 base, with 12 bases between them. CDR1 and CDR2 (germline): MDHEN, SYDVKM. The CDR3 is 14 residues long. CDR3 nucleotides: TGTGCCAGCAGCTGGAGCGGGCCCCAAGAGACCCAGTACTTC. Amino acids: CASSWSGPQETQYF.

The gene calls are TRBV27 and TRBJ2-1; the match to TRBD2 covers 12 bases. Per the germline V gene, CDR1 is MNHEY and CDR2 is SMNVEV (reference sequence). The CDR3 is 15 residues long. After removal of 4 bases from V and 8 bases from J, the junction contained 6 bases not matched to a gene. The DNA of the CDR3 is TGTGCCAGCAGTTCCCTAGCGGGGGGGGAGGATGAGCAGTTCTTC. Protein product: CASSSLAGGEDEQFF.

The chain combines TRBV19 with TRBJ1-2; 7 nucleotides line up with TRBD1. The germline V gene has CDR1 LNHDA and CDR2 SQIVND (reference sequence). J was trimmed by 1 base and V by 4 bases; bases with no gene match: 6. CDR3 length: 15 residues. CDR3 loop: CASSTGTVLNYGYTF. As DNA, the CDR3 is TGTGCCAGTAGTACAGGGACAGTCCTTAACTATGGCTACACCTTC.

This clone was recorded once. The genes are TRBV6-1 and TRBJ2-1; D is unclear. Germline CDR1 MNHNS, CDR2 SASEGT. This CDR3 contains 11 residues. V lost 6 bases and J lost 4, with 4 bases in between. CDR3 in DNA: TGTGCCAGCAGACTATACAATGAGCAGTTCTTC. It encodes CASRLYNEQFF.

The CDR3 DNA sequence: TGTGCCACCAGCAGCCGGGACAGCTATGGCTACACCTTC. Translating it yields CATSSRDSYGYTF. The chain uses TRBV15 and TRBJ1-2, with 7 positions matching TRBD1. The CDR3 is 13 residues long. The V and J ends lost 3 bases and 4 bases, in that order; junction bases with no gene match: 2. From germline, CDR1 is LNHNV and CDR2 YYDKDF (reference sequence). Full variable domain (missing parts from reference TRBV15 and TRBJ1-2): DAMVIQNPRYQVTQFGKPVTLSCSQTLNHNVMYWYQQKSSQAPKLLFHYYDKDFNNEADTPDNFQSRRPNTSFCFLDIRSPGLGDTAMYLCATSSRDSYGYTFGSGTRLTVV.

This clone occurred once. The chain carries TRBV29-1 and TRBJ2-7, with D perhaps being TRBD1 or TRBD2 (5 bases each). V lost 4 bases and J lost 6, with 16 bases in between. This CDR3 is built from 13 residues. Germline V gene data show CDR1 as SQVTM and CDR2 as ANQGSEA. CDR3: CSVAATGRGEQYF. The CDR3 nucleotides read TGCAGCGTTGCGGCCACGGGAAGGGGCGAGCAGTACTTC.